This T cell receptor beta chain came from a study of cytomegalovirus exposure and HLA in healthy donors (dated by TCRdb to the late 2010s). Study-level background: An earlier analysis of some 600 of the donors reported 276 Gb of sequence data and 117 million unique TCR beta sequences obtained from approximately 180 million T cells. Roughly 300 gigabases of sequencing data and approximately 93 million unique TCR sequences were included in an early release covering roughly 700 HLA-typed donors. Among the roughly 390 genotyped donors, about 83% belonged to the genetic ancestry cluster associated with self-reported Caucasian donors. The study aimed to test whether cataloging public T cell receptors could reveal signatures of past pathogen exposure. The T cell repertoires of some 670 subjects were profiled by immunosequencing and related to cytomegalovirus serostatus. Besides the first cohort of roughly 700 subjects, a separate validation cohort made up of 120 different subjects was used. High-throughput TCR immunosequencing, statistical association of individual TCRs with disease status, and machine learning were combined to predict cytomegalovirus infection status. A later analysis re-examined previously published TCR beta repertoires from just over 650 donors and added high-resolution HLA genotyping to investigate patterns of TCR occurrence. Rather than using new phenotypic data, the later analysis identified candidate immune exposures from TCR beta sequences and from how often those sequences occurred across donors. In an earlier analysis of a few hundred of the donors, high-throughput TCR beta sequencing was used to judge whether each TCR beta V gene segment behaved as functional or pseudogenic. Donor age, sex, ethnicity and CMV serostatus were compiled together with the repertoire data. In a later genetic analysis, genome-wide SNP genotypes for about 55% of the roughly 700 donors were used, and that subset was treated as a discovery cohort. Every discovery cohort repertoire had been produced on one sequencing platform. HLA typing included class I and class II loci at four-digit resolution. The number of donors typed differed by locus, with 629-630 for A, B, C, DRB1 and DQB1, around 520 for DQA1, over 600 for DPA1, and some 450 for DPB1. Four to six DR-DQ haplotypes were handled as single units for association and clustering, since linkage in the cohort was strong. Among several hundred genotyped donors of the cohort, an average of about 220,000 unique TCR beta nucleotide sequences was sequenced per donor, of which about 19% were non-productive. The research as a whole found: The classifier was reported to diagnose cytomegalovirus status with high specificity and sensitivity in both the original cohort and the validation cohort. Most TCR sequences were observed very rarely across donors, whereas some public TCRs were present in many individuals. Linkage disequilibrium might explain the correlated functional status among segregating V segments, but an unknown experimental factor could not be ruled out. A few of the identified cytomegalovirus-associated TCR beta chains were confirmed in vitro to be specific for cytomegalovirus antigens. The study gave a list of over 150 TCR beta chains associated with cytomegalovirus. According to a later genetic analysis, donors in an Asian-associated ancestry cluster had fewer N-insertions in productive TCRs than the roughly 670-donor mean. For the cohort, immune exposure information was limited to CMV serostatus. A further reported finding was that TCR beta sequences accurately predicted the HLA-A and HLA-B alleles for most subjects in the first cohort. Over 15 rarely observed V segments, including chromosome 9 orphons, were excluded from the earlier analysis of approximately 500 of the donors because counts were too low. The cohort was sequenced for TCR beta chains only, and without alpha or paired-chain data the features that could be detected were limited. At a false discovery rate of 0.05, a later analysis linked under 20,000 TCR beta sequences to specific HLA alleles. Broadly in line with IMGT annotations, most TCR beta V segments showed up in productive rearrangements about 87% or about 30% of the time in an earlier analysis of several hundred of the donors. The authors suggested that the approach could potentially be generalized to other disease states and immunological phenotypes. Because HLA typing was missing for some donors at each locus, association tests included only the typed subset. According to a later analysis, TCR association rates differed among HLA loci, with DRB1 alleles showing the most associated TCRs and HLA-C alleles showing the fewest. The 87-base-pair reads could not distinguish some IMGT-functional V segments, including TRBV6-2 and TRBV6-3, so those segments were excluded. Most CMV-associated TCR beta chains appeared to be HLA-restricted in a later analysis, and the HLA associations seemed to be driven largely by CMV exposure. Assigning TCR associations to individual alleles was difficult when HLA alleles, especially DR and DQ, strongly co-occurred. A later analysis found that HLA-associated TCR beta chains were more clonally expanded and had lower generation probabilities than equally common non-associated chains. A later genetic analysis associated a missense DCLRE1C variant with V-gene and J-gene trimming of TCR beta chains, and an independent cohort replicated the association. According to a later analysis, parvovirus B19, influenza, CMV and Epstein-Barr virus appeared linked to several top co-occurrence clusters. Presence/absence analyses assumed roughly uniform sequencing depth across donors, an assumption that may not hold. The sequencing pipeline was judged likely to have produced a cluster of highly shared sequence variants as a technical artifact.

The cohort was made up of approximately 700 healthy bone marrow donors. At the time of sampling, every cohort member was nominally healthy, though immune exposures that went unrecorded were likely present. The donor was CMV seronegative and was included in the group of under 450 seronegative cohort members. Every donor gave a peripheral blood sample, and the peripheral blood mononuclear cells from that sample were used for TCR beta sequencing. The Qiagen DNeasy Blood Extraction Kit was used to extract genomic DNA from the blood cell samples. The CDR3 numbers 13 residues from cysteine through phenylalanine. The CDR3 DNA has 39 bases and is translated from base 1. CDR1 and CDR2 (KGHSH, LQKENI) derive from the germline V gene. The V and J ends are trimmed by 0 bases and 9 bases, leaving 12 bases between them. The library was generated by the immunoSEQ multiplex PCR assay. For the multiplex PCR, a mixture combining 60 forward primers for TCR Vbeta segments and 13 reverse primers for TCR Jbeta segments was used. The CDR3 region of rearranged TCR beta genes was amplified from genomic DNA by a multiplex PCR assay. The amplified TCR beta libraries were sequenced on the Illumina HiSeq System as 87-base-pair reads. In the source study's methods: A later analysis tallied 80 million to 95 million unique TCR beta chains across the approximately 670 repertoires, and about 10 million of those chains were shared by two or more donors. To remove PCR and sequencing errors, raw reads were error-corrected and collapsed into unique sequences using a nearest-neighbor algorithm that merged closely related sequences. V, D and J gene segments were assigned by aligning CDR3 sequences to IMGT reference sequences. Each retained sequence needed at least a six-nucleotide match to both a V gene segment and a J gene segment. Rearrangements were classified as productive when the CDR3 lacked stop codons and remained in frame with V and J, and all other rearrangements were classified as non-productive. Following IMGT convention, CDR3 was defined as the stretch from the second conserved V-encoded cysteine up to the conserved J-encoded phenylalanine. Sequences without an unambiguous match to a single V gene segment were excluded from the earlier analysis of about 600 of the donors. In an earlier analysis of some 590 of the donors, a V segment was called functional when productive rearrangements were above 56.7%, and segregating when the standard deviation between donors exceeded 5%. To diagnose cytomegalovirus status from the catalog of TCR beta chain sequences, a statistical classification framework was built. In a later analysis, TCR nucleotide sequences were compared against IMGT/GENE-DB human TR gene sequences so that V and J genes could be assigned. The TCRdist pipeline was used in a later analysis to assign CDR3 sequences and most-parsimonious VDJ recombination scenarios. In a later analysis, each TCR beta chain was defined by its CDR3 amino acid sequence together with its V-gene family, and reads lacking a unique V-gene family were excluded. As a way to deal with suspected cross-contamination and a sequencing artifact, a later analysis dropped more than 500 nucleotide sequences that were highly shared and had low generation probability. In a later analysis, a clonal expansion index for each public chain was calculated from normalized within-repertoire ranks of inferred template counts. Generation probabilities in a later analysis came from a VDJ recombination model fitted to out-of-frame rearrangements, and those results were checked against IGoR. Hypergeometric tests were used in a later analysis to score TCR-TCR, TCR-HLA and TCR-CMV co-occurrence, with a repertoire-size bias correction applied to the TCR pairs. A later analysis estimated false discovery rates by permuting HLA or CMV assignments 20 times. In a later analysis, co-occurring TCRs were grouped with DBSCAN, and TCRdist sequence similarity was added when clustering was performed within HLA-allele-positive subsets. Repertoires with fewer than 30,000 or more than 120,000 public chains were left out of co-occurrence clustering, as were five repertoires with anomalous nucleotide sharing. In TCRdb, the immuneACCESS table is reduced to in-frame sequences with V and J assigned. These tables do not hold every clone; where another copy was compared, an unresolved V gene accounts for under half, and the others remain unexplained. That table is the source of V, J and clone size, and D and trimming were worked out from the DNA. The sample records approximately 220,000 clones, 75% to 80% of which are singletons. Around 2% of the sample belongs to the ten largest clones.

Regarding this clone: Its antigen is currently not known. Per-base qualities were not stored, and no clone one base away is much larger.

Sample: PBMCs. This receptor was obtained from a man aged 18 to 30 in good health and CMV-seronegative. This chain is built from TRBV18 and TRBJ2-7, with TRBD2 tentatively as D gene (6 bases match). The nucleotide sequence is TGTGCCAGCTCACCACCTACGGGAGTTGGGCAGTACTTC. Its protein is CASSPPTGVGQYF.